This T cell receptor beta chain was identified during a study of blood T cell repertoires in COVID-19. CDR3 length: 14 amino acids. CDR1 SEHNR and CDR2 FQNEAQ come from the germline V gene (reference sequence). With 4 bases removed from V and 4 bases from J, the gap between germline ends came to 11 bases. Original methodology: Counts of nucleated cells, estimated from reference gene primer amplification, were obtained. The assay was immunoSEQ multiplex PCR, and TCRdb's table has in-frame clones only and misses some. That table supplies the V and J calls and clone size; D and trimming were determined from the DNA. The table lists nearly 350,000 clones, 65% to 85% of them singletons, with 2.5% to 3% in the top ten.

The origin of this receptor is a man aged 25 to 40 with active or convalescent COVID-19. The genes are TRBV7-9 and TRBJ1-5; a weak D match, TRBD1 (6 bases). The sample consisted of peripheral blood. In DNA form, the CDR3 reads TGTGCCAGCAGCTACGGGGACATTAATCAGCCCCAGCATTTT. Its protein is CASSYGDINQPQHF. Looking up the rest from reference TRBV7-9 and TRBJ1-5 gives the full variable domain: DTGVSQNPRHKITKRGQNVTFRCDPISEHNRLYWYRQTLGQGPEFLTYFQNEAQLEKSRLLSDRFSAERPKGSFSTLEIQRTEQGDSAMYLCASSYGDINQPQHFGDGTRLSIL.